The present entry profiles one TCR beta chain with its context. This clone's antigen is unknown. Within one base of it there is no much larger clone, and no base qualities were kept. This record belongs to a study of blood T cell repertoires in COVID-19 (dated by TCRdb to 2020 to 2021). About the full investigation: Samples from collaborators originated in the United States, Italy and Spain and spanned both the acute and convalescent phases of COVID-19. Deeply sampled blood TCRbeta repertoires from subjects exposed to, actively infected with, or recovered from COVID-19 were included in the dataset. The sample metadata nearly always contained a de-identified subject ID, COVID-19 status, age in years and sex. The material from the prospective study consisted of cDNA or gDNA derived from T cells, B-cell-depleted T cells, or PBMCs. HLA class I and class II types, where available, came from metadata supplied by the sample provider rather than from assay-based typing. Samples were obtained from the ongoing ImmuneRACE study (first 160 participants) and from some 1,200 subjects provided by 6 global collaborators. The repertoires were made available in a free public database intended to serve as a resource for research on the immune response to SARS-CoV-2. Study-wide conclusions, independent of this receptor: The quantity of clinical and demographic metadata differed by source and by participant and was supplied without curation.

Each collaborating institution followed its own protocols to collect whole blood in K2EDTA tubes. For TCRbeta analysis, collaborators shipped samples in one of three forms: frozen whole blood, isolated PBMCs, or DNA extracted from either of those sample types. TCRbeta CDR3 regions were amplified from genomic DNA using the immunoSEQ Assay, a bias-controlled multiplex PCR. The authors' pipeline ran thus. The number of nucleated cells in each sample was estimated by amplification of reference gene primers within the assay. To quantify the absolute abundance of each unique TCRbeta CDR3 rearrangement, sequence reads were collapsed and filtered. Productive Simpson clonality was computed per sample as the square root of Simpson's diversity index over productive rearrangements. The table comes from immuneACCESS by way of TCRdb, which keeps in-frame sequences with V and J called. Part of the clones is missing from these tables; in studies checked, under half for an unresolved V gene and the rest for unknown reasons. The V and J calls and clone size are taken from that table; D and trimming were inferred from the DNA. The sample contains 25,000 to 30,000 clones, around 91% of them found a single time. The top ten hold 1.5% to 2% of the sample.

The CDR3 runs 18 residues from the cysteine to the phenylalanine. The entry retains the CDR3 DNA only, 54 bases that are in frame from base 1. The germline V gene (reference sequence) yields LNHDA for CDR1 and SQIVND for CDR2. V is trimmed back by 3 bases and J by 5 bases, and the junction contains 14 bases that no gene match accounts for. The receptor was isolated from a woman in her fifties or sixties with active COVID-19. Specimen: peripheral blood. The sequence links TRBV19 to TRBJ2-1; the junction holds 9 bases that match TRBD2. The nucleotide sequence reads TGTGCCAGTAGTATCTCTGCGGCGGGAGGGGTCCCCAACAATGAGCAGTTCTTC. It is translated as CASSISAAGGVPNNEQFF.